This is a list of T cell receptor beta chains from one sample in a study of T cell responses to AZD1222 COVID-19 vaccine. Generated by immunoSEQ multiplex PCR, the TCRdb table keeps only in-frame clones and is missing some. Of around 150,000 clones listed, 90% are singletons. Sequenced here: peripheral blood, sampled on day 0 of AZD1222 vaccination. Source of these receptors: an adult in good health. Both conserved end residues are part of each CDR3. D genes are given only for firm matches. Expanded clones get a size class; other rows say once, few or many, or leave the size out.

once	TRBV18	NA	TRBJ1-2	CASSNNGADLNYGYTF	TGTGCCAGCTCGAATAATGGGGCAGACCTTAACTATGGCTACACCTTC
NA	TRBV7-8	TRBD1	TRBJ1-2	CASRSRNRDRGYTF	TGTGCCAGCCGGTCGAGAAACCGGGACAGGGGCTACACCTTC
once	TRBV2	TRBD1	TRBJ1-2	CASSDRGHDGYTF	TGTGCCAGCAGTGACAGGGGGCATGATGGCTACACCTTC
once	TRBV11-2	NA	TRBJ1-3	CASSLEGAEGNTIYF	TGTGCCAGCAGCTTAGAGGGGGCAGAGGGAAACACCATATATTTT
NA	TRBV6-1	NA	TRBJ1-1	CASSDLGELNTEAFF	TGTGCCAGCAGTGATTTAGGGGAGCTAAACACTGAAGCTTTCTTT
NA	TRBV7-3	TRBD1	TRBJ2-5	CASSTGQGLQETQYF	TGTGCCAGCAGCACGGGACAGGGTCTCCAAGAGACCCAGTACTTC
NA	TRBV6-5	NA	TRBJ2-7	CASSYLPQFEQYF	TGTGCCAGCAGTTACTTGCCGCAGTTCGAGCAGTACTTC
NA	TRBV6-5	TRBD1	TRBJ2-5	CASRDRGRQETQYF	TGTGCCAGCAGAGACAGGGGACGGCAAGAGACCCAGTACTTC
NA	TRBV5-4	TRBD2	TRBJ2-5	CASSHGTTQETQYF	TGTGCCAGCAGCCACGGGACTACCCAAGAGACCCAGTACTTC
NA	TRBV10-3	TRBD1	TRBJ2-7	CAIRDPDRESEQYF	TGTGCCATCAGAGACCCGGACAGGGAATCCGAGCAGTACTTC
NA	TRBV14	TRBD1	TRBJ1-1	CASSLNRGRNTEAFF	TGTGCCAGCAGCCTAAACAGGGGGCGGAACACTGAAGCTTTCTTT
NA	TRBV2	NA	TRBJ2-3	CASSGRGRSDTQYF	TGTGCCAGCAGTGGAAGGGGAAGGTCAGATACGCAGTATTTT
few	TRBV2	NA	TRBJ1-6	CASSEEAGWNSPLHF	TGTGCCAGCAGTGAAGAGGCAGGGTGGAATTCACCCCTCCACTTT
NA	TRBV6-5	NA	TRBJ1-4	CASSYGGGTGEKLFF	TGTGCCAGCAGCTACGGTGGGGGCACTGGTGAAAAACTGTTTTTT
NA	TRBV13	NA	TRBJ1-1	CASSLEGVGQGKDTEAFF	TGTGCCAGCAGCTTAGAGGGAGTGGGGCAGGGGAAGGACACTGAAGCTTTCTTT
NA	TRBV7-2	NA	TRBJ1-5	CASSLNGINRGNQPQHF	TGTGCCAGCAGCTTAAACGGGATTAATAGGGGCAATCAGCCCCAGCATTTT
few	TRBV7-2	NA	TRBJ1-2	CASSFGPSYGYTF	TGTGCCAGCAGCTTCGGACCCTCCTATGGCTACACCTTC
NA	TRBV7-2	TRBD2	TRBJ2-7	CASSLGASGYEQYF	TGTGCCAGCAGCTTAGGTGCTAGCGGATACGAGCAGTACTTC
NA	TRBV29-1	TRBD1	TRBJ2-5	CSVDQDRDETQYF	TGCAGCGTTGACCAGGACAGGGATGAGACCCAGTACTTC
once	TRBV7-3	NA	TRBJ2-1	CASTQGLAEYNEQFF	TGTGCCAGCACCCAGGGGCTAGCGGAGTACAATGAGCAGTTCTTC
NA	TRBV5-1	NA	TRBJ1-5	CASSLTGLSNQPQHF	TGCGCCAGCAGCTTGACAGGTTTGAGCAATCAGCCCCAGCATTTT
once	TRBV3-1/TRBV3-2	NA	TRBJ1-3	CASSPNRDSGNTIYF	TGTGCCAGCAGCCCGAACAGGGACTCTGGAAACACCATATATTTT
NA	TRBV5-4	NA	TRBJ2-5	CASSLRGGLKETQYF	TGTGCCAGCAGCTTGAGGGGGGGGCTTAAAGAGACCCAGTACTTC
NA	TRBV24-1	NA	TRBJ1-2	CATSPTATSGGYTF	TGTGCCACCAGTCCTACGGCTACCTCGGGCGGCTACACCTTC
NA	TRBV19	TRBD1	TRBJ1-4	CASSIAVWNIRDSEKLFF	TGTGCCAGTAGTATAGCGGTTTGGAATATTCGGGACAGTGAAAAACTGTTTTTT
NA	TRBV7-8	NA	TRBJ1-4	CASSPRSGATNEKLFF	TGTGCCAGCAGCCCCCGCAGCGGTGCAACTAATGAAAAACTGTTTTTT
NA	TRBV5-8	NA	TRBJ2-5	CASSLEASRRGETQYF	TGTGCCAGCAGCTTGGAGGCTAGCCGGAGGGGGGAGACCCAGTACTTC
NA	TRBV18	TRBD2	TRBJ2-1	CASSVRLAGKGNNEQFF	TGTGCCAGCTCAGTCAGACTAGCGGGAAAGGGCAACAATGAGCAGTTCTTC
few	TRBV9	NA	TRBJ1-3	CASSVGDKRVAGGNTIYF	TGTGCCAGCAGCGTGGGGGACAAGCGAGTGGCGGGCGGAAACACCATATATTTT
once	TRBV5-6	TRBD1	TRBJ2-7	CASSLERGTGQEQYF	TGTGCCAGCAGCTTGGAACGGGGGACAGGGCAAGAGCAGTACTTC
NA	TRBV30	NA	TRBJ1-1	CAWSSGQGNTEAFF	TGTGCCTGGAGCTCTGGGCAGGGCAACACTGAAGCTTTCTTT
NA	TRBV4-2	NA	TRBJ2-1	CASSQDLRTQSEQFF	TGTGCCAGCAGCCAAGATCTTAGGACTCAAAGTGAGCAGTTCTTC
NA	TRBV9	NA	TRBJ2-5	CASSPGETQYF	TGTGCCAGCAGCCCCGGGGAGACCCAGTACTTC
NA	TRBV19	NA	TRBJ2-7	CASGKRDNPSYEQYF	TGTGCCAGTGGTAAACGGGACAATCCCTCCTACGAGCAGTACTTC
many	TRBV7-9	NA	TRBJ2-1	CASSLDLGGYNEQFF	TGTGCCAGCAGCTTAGATCTGGGCGGGTACAATGAGCAGTTCTTC
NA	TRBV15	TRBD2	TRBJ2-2	CATSGEFSGSWAGELFF	TGTGCCACCAGCGGGGAGTTTAGCGGGAGTTGGGCCGGGGAGCTGTTTTTT
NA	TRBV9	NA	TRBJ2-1	CASSAGTVSYNEQFF	TGTGCCAGCAGCGCCGGGACCGTGTCCTACAATGAGCAGTTCTTC
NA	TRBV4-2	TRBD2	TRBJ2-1	CASSQVMRLAGGNEQFF	TGTGCCAGCAGCCAAGTGATGCGACTAGCGGGGGGCAATGAGCAGTTCTTC
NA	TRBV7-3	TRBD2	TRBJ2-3	CANPGGIGDTQYF	TGTGCCAATCCGGGGGGAATTGGTGATACGCAGTATTTT